Each of the 24 T cell receptor beta chains below was sequenced from the same sample in a study of cytomegalovirus exposure and HLA in healthy donors. Measured with immunoSEQ multiplex PCR; TCRdb has only the in-frame clones, and not every one. There are about 340,000 clones in the sample; 86% occur only once, and around 0.84% lies in the top ten. Sequenced: PBMCs. Source of these receptors: a woman aged 18 to 35 in good health and CMV-seronegative.

The rearrangement joins TRBV27 to TRBJ2-1, with 9 bases that match TRBD2. V lost 3 bases and J lost 9; bases outside the gene matches: 21. This CDR3 has 19 residues. CDR1 and CDR2 (germline): MNHEY, SMNVEV (reference sequence). The CDR3 sequence: CASSFSPTHTAGGPSEQFF. Here the CDR3 DNA reads TGTGCCAGCAGTTTTTCCCCAACCCACACTGCGGGAGGGCCGAGTGAGCAGTTCTTC.

The genes are TRBV19 and TRBJ1-5, with 7 nucleotides matching TRBD1. Unmatched junction bases numbered 12, after V lost 7 bases and J lost 3 bases. The CDR3 totals 16 residues. Looked up from germline, CDR1 is LNHDA and CDR2 is SQIVND (reference sequence). Written as DNA, the CDR3 is TGTGCCAGTACCGTTACCGGGACAGCTCACAATCAGCCCCAGCATTTT. The encoded protein is CASTVTGTAHNQPQHF.

The rearrangement joins TRBV28 to TRBJ2-5; TRBD2 might be the D (5 bases). V shed 4 bases and J shed 2 bases, with 11 bases lying between them. The germline gives CDR1 MDHEN, CDR2 SYDVKM. There are 14 residues in the CDR3. CDR3 loop: CASSSRRGQETQYF. For the CDR3, the DNA is TGTGCCAGCAGTTCTCGGAGAGGGCAAGAGACCCAGTACTTC.

The chain's CDR3 is CASRVAGVSVTDTQYF. In DNA, the CDR3 is TGTGCCAGCAGGGTAGCGGGAGTCTCTGTTACAGATACGCAGTATTTT. The gene calls are TRBV11-2 and TRBJ2-3; 9 bases agree with TRBD2. The CDR3 runs 16 residues. J was trimmed by 3 bases and V by 6 bases; bases with no gene match: 10. Germline V lookup: CDR1 SGHAT, CDR2 FQNNGV.

This clone has only one observation. The chain joins TRBV5-1 to TRBJ2-2; 12 bases line up with TRBD2. The germline gives CDR1 SGHRS, CDR2 YFSETQ. The trim removed 4 bases at V and 5 bases at J, leaving 9 bases unmatched. This CDR3 is 17 amino acids long. CDR3 amino acids: CASSPGASGRETGELFF. The DNA of the CDR3 is TGCGCCAGCAGCCCAGGGGCTAGCGGGAGGGAGACCGGGGAGCTGTTTTTT. Combining the CDR3 with reference TRBV5-1 and TRBJ2-2 gives the whole variable domain KAGVTQTPRYLIKTRGQQVTLSCSPISGHRSVSWYQQTPGQGLQFLFEYFSETQRNKGNFPGRFSGRQFSNSRSEMNVSTLELGDSALYLCASSPGASGRETGELFFGEGSRLTVL.

There are a few counts of this clone. The genes are TRBV13 and TRBJ2-7; 9 bases fit TRBD1. Germline CDR1 PRHDT, CDR2 FYEKMQ (reference sequence). CDR3 size: 15 residues. The V segment lost 6 bases and the J segment 5 bases; nucleotides outside the gene matches: 11. As DNA, the CDR3 is TGTGCCAGCAGTTCCGGGACAGGGCTTATTCACGAGCAGTACTTC. The encoded protein is CASSSGTGLIHEQYF. The whole variable domain, remainder taken from reference TRBV13 and TRBJ2-7, is AAGVIQSPRHLIKEKRETATLKCYPIPRHDTVYWYQQGPGQDPQFLISFYEKMQSDKGSIPDRFSAQQFSDYHSELNMSSLELGDSALYFCASSSGTGLIHEQYFGPGTRLTVT.

The rearrangement uses TRBV19 and TRBJ1-2; perhaps TRBD1 as D (5 bases). The CDR3 loop spans 10 amino acids. The V end was cut by 11 bases, the J end by 11 bases, with 15 bases between. Germline assignment: CDR1 LNHDA and CDR2 SQIVND (reference sequence). The CDR3 DNA reads TGTGCCTCAAGGGAGGGGCAGTACACCTTC. Its translation is CASREGQYTF.

CDR3 nucleotide sequence: TGTGCCATCAGTGGCCAGGCCTCTGGAAACACCATATATTTT. This codes for CAISGQASGNTIYF. This chain joins TRBV10-3 and TRBJ1-3, with D unclear. With 4 bases removed from V and 0 bases from J, the gap between germline ends came to 7 bases. The CDR3 is 14 amino acids. Germline CDR1 is ENHRY and CDR2 is SYGVKD.

V gene TRBV5-6 combines with J gene TRBJ2-7; maybe TRBD2 (5 bases). The CDR3 sequence is 15 residues long. Germline lookup yields CDR1 SGHDT and CDR2 YYEEEE. Trimming pared 3 bases from V and 0 bases from J, leaving 13 bases between. The CDR3 region has the DNA TGTGCCAGCAGCTCTAGCAGCCGAAGCTCCTACGAGCAGTACTTC. Protein product: CASSSSSRSSYEQYF.

The rearrangement uses TRBV7-2 and TRBJ2-7, with D maybe TRBD2 (7 bases). The CDR3 totals 14 residues. Germline CDR1 reads SGHTA; CDR2 reads FQGNSA. Trimming pared 5 bases from V and 0 bases from J, leaving 11 bases between. CDR3 region: CASSIGGGSYEQYF. CDR3 nucleotides: TGTGCCAGCAGCATAGGGGGGGGCTCCTACGAGCAGTACTTC.

The rearrangement links TRBV9 to TRBJ2-1; 8 nucleotides line up with TRBD2. CDR3 length: 16 amino acids. The germline V gene has CDR1 SGDLS and CDR2 YYNGEE. The trim removed 3 bases at V and 3 bases at J, leaving 8 bases unmatched. CDR3 nucleotides: TGTGCCAGCAGCGCTAGGGGGGGACTAGGCTACAATGAGCAGTTCTTC. This translates into CASSARGGLGYNEQFF.

The chain employs TRBV29-1 and TRBJ2-7, with TRBD2 identical over 7 bases. Losses at the gene ends were 7 bases for V and 2 bases for J; bases not matched to a gene: 8. Germline-derived CDR1 and CDR2 are SQVTM and ANQGSEA. The CDR3 extends over 13 amino acids. The DNA for the CDR3 is TGCAGCGCTGGGGGGGAAAGCGCCTACGAGCAGTACTTC. This codes for CSAGGESAYEQYF.

J is TRBJ2-7 and V is TRBV27; D gene uncertain. This CDR3 has 13 amino acids. V dropped 4 bases and J dropped 2 bases, with 9 bases sitting between them. In germline, CDR1 is MNHEY, CDR2 SMNVEV (reference sequence). CDR3 in amino acids: CASSSYRTYEQYF. CDR3 in DNA: TGTGCCAGCAGTTCCTACCGTACCTACGAGCAGTACTTC.

The chain carries TRBV10-2 and TRBJ1-2; weak D call: TRBD1 (6 bases). The V gene's germline CDR1 is WSHSY and CDR2 SAAADI. The CDR3 length is 15 residues. Trimming stripped 0 bases from V and 6 bases from J, with 14 bases between. The CDR3 bases are TGCGCCAGCAGTGAGTCGAGTCGGGGGGCCGATGGCTACACCTTC. Protein: CASSESSRGADGYTF.

The chain joins TRBV19 to TRBJ1-1; D may be TRBD1 (5 bases). V lost 2 bases and J lost 11, with 12 bases in between. This CDR3 comprises 12 residues. CDR1 LNHDA and CDR2 SQIVND come from the germline V gene (reference sequence). This CDR3 reads CASSIQGNWAFF. The CDR3 nucleotides are TGTGCCAGTAGTATACAGGGAAATTGGGCTTTCTTT.

This chain uses TRBV28 with TRBJ1-4; 7 bases fit TRBD1. The length of the CDR3 is 16 residues. Germline V lookup: CDR1 MDHEN, CDR2 SYDVKM. V dropped 5 bases and J dropped 0; count of bases not matched to a gene: 6. The CDR3 bases are TGTGCCAGCAGTGATATAACAGGGGCAACTAATGAAAAACTGTTTTTT. Translation: CASSDITGATNEKLFF.

The chain employs TRBV7-9 and TRBJ2-1; D gene unclear. V shed 5 bases and J shed 2 bases, with 13 bases lying between them. Looked up from germline, CDR1 is SEHNR and CDR2 is FQNEAQ (reference sequence). The CDR3 loop spans 15 amino acids. The DNA for the CDR3 is TGTGCCAGCAGCCAAACCCAGGCACCCTACAATGAGCAGTTCTTC. Encoded protein: CASSQTQAPYNEQFF.

A few counts support this clone. The chain is built from TRBV9 and TRBJ1-5, with D unclear. The CDR3 has 15 amino acids. The ends were cut back, 0 bases at V and 5 bases at J, with 12 bases in the middle. CDR1 and CDR2 (germline): SGDLS, YYNGEE. The CDR3, as DNA: TGTGCCAGCAGCGTAGGGGGAGAGTATTATCAGCCCCAGCATTTT. Translating it yields CASSVGGEYYQPQHF. Using reference TRBV9 and TRBJ1-5 for the parts outside the CDR3, the full variable domain is DSGVTQTPKHLITATGQRVTLRCSPRSGDLSVYWYQQSLDQGLQFLIQYYNGEERAKGNILERFSAQQFPDLHSELNLSSLELGDSALYFCASSVGGEYYQPQHFGDGTRLSIL.

CDR3 in amino acids: CASSTSLDTQYF. DNA of the CDR3: TGTGCCAGCTCAACCAGTCTGGATACGCAGTATTTT. This chain links TRBV18 with TRBJ2-3; D is ambiguous. Between the trimmed V and J ends, which lost 5 bases and 6 bases, there was a span of 9 bases. Looked up from germline, CDR1 is KGHSH and CDR2 is LQKENI. This CDR3 region has 12 residues.

A few counts support this clone. The chain carries TRBV27 and TRBJ1-5; D gene unclear. The CDR3 contains 14 residues. Germline V gene data show CDR1 as MNHEY and CDR2 as SMNVEV (reference sequence). Trimming removed 8 bases from V and 4 bases from J, with 15 bases in between. CDR3 nucleotides: TGTGCCAGCGGTACATGGAGGGCTAATCAGCCCCAGCATTTT. Its protein is CASGTWRANQPQHF.

This chain uses TRBV6-5 with TRBJ1-2, with D unresolved. Between the trimmed V and J ends, which lost 4 bases and 1 base, there was a span of 7 bases. CDR1 and CDR2 (germline): MNHEY, SVGAGI. The CDR3 loop spans 13 amino acids. CDR3 protein: CASSSQNNYGYTF. The CDR3 region has the DNA TGTGCCAGCAGTTCGCAGAATAACTATGGCTACACCTTC.

The chain is built from TRBV2 and TRBJ2-2; D perhaps matches TRBD2 (5 bases). Trimming stripped 2 bases from V and 7 bases from J, with 11 bases between. The CDR3 contains 14 residues. Germline V lookup: CDR1 SNHLY, CDR2 FYNNEI. DNA of the CDR3: TGTGCCAGCAGTGAAAATCTAGCTGGCGGGGAGCTGTTTTTT. Protein product: CASSENLAGGELFF.

The rearrangement uses TRBV5-1 and TRBJ2-3; 8 nucleotides agree with TRBD2. V shed 0 bases, J shed 1 base, and the junction held 4 bases outside the gene matches. Germline V lookup: CDR1 SGHRS, CDR2 YFSETQ. This CDR3 is built from 16 residues. CDR3 residues: CASSLASGSGTDTQYF. In nucleotides, the CDR3 is TGCGCCAGCAGCTTGGCCAGCGGGAGCGGCACAGATACGCAGTATTTT.

This sequence joins TRBV5-1 and TRBJ2-7, with TRBD2 matching over 11 bases. Trimming at V came to 4 bases and at J to 6 bases, leaving 6 bases not matched to a gene. The CDR3 length is 14 residues. Germline V lookup: CDR1 SGHRS, CDR2 YFSETQ. CDR3 sequence: CASSVLAGGGEQYF. The CDR3 DNA sequence: TGCGCCAGCAGCGTCCTAGCGGGAGGAGGCGAGCAGTACTTC.